This is a list of T cell receptor beta chains from one sample in a study of Graves' ophthalmopathy and Graves' hyperthyroidism. Each CDR3 protein gets one entry after TCRdb re-called the multiplex PCR reads with MiXCR. Here the sample spans about 390,000 distinct CDR3 sequences, about 17% being singletons. Source material: peripheral blood. These receptors were taken from an adult woman with stable Graves' hyperthyroidism. Each CDR3 is given with its conserved first and last residue. D genes are given only for firm matches. Not all rows give a size; the values are once, few, many and, for expanded clones, a class.

d_gene: .
v_gene: TRBV20-1
abundance: many
j_gene: TRBJ2-2
CDR3nt: TGCAGTGCTAGAGATCTGGCCAGGGGAAGGACCGGGGAGCTGTTTTTT
CDR3aa: CSARDLARGRTGELFF

d_gene: .
v_gene: TRBV6-2/TRBV6-3
abundance: many
j_gene: TRBJ1-1
CDR3nt: TGTGCCAGCCTCCCAGATCCGAACACTGAAGCTTTCTTT
CDR3aa: CASLPDPNTEAFF

d_gene: .
v_gene: TRBV28
abundance: many
j_gene: TRBJ2-5
CDR3nt: TGTGCCAGCACCGAACCCGGACGGGGGACCCAGTACTTC
CDR3aa: CASTEPGRGTQYF

d_gene: TRBD2
v_gene: TRBV6-5
abundance: many
j_gene: TRBJ2-5
CDR3nt: TGTGCCAGCAGTTACGGGAGGGTGGAGACCCAGTACTTC
CDR3aa: CASSYGRVETQYF

d_gene: .
v_gene: TRBV24-1
abundance: many
j_gene: TRBJ2-5
CDR3nt: TGTGCCACCAGTGAGCCGTCCCCGGGACAACAAGAGACCCAGTACTTC
CDR3aa: CATSEPSPGQQETQYF

d_gene: .
v_gene: TRBV20-1
abundance: .
j_gene: TRBJ2-2
CDR3nt: TGCAGTGCTAGAGCCGGCGACCCGCGAGGGACCGGGGAGCTGTTTTTT
CDR3aa: CSARAGDPRGTGELFF

d_gene: .
v_gene: TRBV6-5
abundance: .
j_gene: TRBJ1-3
CDR3nt: TGTGCCAGCAGTTACGGCTCTGGAAACACCATATATTTT
CDR3aa: CASSYGSGNTIYF

d_gene: .
v_gene: TRBV6-5
abundance: many
j_gene: TRBJ1-2
CDR3nt: TGTGCCAGCAGTTACTCGCAGGGAGGAGGCTACACCTTC
CDR3aa: CASSYSQGGGYTF

d_gene: TRBD1
v_gene: TRBV25-1
abundance: many
j_gene: TRBJ2-7
CDR3nt: TGTGCCAGCAGTGATCTAAGGCCGGGACAGGGGGCCTACGAGCAGTACTTC
CDR3aa: CASSDLRPGQGAYEQYF

d_gene: .
v_gene: TRBV12-3/TRBV12-4
abundance: .
j_gene: TRBJ2-5
CDR3nt: TGTGCCAGCAGCGAGCATAGGAGGGGCGACCAGTACTTC
CDR3aa: CASSEHRRGDQYF

d_gene: .
v_gene: TRBV15
abundance: .
j_gene: TRBJ2-6
CDR3nt: TGTGCCACCAGCAGAGTGGGGGGATCCAGCTCTGGGGCCAACGTCCTGACTTTC
CDR3aa: CATSRVGGSSSGANVLTF

d_gene: .
v_gene: TRBV9
abundance: few
j_gene: TRBJ2-5
CDR3nt: TGTGCCAGCAGCCCTGGGGCTAGCTGGGAGACCCAGTACTTC
CDR3aa: CASSPGASWETQYF

d_gene: TRBD1
v_gene: TRBV6-2/TRBV6-3
abundance: many
j_gene: TRBJ2-7
CDR3nt: TGTGCCAGCAGTTACACGACAGGGGGATCCTACGAGCAGTACTTC
CDR3aa: CASSYTTGGSYEQYF

d_gene: .
v_gene: TRBV27
abundance: many
j_gene: TRBJ2-7
CDR3nt: TGTGCCAGCACGTCTATATCGGGCTACGAGCAGTACTTC
CDR3aa: CASTSISGYEQYF

d_gene: TRBD1
v_gene: TRBV20-1
abundance: .
j_gene: TRBJ2-7
CDR3nt: TGCAGTGCTAGAGATCTAGGGCAGGGGGCCCACGAGCAGTACTTC
CDR3aa: CSARDLGQGAHEQYF

d_gene: .
v_gene: TRBV5-5
abundance: many
j_gene: TRBJ2-7
CDR3nt: TGTGCCAGCAGCGTAGCCGGGACAACTGGGTACGAGCAGTACTTC
CDR3aa: CASSVAGTTGYEQYF

d_gene: .
v_gene: TRBV11-2
abundance: many
j_gene: TRBJ2-7
CDR3nt: TGTGCCAGCAGCCCAATCCGGGGGAATCCTCGCTACGAGCAGTACTTC
CDR3aa: CASSPIRGNPRYEQYF

d_gene: .
v_gene: TRBV10-3
abundance: many
j_gene: TRBJ1-1
CDR3nt: TGTGCCATCAGGGAGGACTTGGAAGCTTTCTTT
CDR3aa: CAIREDLEAFF

d_gene: .
v_gene: TRBV9
abundance: many
j_gene: TRBJ2-5
CDR3nt: TGTGCCAGCAGCGGCCGCGACTCGGGACCCCGCCAAGAGACCCAGTACTTC
CDR3aa: CASSGRDSGPRQETQYF

d_gene: .
v_gene: TRBV6-2/TRBV6-3
abundance: many
j_gene: TRBJ1-1
CDR3nt: TGTGCCAGCAGGTGGACAGTTCGGAACACTGAAGCTTTCTTT
CDR3aa: CASRWTVRNTEAFF

d_gene: .
v_gene: TRBV3-1
abundance: .
j_gene: TRBJ1-1
CDR3nt: TGTGCCAGCAGCCAAGTAGGCACGATGAACACTGAAGCTTTCTTT
CDR3aa: CASSQVGTMNTEAFF